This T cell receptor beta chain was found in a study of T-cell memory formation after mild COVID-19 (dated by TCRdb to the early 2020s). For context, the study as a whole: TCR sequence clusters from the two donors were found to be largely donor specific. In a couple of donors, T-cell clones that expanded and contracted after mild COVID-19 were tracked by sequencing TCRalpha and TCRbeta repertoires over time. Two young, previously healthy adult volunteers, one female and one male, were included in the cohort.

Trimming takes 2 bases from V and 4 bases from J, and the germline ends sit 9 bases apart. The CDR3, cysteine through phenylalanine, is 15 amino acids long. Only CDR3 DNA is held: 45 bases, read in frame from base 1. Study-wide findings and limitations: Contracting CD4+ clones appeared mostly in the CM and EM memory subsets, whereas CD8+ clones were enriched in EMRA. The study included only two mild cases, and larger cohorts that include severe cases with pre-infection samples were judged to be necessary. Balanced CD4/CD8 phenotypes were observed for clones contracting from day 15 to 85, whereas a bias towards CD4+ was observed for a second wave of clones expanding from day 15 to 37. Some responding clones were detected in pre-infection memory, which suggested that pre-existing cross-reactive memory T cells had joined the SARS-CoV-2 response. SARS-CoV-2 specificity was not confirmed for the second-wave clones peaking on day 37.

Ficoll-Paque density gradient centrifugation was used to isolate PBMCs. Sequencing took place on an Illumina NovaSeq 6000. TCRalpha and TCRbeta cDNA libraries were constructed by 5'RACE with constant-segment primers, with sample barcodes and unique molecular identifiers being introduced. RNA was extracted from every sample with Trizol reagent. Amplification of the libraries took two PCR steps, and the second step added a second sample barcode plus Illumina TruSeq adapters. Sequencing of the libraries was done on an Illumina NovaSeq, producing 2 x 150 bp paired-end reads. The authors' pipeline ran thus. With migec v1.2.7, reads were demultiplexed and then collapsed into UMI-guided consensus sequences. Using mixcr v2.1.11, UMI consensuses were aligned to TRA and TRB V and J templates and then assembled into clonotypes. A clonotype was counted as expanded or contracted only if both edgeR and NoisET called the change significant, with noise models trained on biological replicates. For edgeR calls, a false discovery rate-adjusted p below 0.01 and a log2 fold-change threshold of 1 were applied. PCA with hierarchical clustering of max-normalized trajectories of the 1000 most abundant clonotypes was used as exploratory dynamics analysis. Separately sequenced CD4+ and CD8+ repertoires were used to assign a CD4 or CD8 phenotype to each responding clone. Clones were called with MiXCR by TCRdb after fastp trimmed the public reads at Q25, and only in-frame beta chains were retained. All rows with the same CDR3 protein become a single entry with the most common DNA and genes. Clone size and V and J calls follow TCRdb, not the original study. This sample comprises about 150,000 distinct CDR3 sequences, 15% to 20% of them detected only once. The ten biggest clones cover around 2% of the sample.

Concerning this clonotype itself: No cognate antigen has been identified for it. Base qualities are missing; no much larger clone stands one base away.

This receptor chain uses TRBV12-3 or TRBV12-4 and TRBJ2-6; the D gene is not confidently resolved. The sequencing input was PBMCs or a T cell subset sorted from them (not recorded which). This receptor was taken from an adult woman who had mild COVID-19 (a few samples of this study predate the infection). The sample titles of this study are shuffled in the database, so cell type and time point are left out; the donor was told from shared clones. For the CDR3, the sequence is CASSLRTQGANVLTF. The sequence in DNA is TGTGCCAGCAGTTTAAGGACGCAAGGGGCCAACGTCCTGACTTTC.